This T cell receptor beta chain was observed in a study of Graves' ophthalmopathy and Graves' hyperthyroidism. Amplification from RNA transcripts yielded the TCR beta CDR3 regions. HTBI-primed RT-PCR formed the first round, and a multiplex PCR formed the second. TCRdb recomputed calls from the multiplex PCR reads with MiXCR, one row per CDR3 protein. The table has around 1,000,000 distinct CDR3 sequences, 35% to 40% seen once. The sequencing input was peripheral blood or thyroid tissue (not recorded which). The origin of this receptor is an adult man with Graves' hyperthyroidism.

CDR3 nucleotides: TGTGCCAGCAGTAAGGGTGGAGGTCAGCCGAACACTGAAGCTTTCTTT. Protein: CASSKGGGQPNTEAFF. The chain couples TRBV12-3 or TRBV12-4 to TRBJ1-1; D gene unclear. The CDR3 consists of 16 residues. V was cut by 5 bases and J by 1 base, with 17 bases left in between.